This TCR beta chain came from a study of T cells in Graves' hyperthyroidism and ophthalmopathy. The V gene's germline CDR1 is SEHNR and CDR2 FQNEAQ (reference sequence). Trimming pared 6 bases from V and 10 bases from J, leaving 15 bases between. The CDR3 extends over 12 amino acids. This clonotype was recorded at least ten times. Exclusion of patients followed from uncontrolled infection, other autoimmune disease, pregnancy or lactation. TCR beta CDR3 regions were amplified from RNA. The TCR CDR3 first-round RT-PCR relied on the HTBI primer set. Each CDR3 protein gets one entry after TCRdb re-called the multiplex PCR reads with MiXCR. Among 450,000 to 700,000 distinct CDR3 sequences, more than 45% were seen once, and the ten largest hold 15% to 20%.

The rearrangement joins TRBV7-9 to TRBJ1-1, with D possibly being TRBD1 (6 bases). This sequence originates from an adult woman with Graves' disease, either hyperthyroidism or ophthalmopathy (not recorded which). Sequenced material: peripheral blood or thyroid tissue (not recorded which). CDR3 DNA sequence: TGTGCCAGCAGTTCTACAGGGATCCTAGCTTTCTTT. Its protein product is CASSSTGILAFF.